This TCR beta chain was profiled in a study of regulatory T cells in long-lasting Graves disease. The study's findings and limits: Sample size, which was small, may have reduced accuracy.

The germline V gene encodes CDR1 MNHNS and CDR2 SASEGT. V was clipped by 8 bases and J by 3 bases, with 19 bases between them. This CDR3 comprises 16 residues. Arm-PCR of CDR3 regions with iRepertoire HTBI primers generated TCR beta libraries. One entry per CDR3 protein results from TCRdb running MiXCR on the multiplex PCR reads. The sample comprises 350,000 to 400,000 distinct CDR3 sequences, 15% to 17% of which are singletons, and around a fifth rests with the top ten. In this sample, this clonotype turned up a few times. Its antigen remains unidentified. Noted time point: newly diagnosed GD, antithyroid drugs for less than 3 months. With RNA extracted from PBMCs as input, the TCR library was made.

This TCR was recovered from a female donor with Graves disease. The sequences come from peripheral blood mononuclear cells (PBMCs), collected at new diagnosis, from a patient treated with antithyroid drugs. V and J are TRBV6-1 and TRBJ2-2, with D perhaps TRBD1 (6 bases). CDR3 nucleotide sequence: TGTGCCAGCCGAGTCGTCGGCAGGGGCGACACCGGGGAGCTGTTTTTT. Protein: CASRVVGRGDTGELFF.